This TCR beta chain derives from a study of a mutant IDH1 vaccine in newly diagnosed glioma. Study summary: With temozolomide cycles, or 4-6 weeks after radiotherapy alone, vaccination was started. Standard pretreatment was either radiotherapy, temozolomide, or, for most, radiochemotherapy with temozolomide. Visit timing is recorded as week 35 for V12 and week 47 for V13. General study results and limits: Around 92% of patients showed vaccine-induced immune responses across multiple MHC alleles.

CDR1 is LGHNA, CDR2 YNFKEQ, per germline. Unmatched junction bases numbered 11, after V lost 3 bases and J lost 9 bases. The CDR3 has 15 amino acids. Noted time point: week 47, end of study. Vaccinated patients received 300 ug of mutant IDH1 20-mer peptide per dose, with topical imiquimod. With regard to this clone: Antigen: not known.

Generated by immunoSEQ multiplex PCR, the TCRdb table keeps only in-frame clones and is missing some. The sample holds approximately 56,000 clones, 65% seen once. The TCR was taken from a man aged 40-55 years with glioma. Some clones in this sample may be carry-over from other donors' samples. V and J are TRBV4-2 and TRBJ1-5, with 7 bases identical to TRBD1. The sequences come from peripheral blood mononuclear cells (PBMCs), collected from a glioma patient whose treatment included an IDH1 peptide vaccine. This CDR3 is CASSQNLQGQGPQHF. The CDR3 DNA follows: TGTGCCAGCAGCCAGAACTTACAGGGGCAAGGGCCCCAGCATTTT.